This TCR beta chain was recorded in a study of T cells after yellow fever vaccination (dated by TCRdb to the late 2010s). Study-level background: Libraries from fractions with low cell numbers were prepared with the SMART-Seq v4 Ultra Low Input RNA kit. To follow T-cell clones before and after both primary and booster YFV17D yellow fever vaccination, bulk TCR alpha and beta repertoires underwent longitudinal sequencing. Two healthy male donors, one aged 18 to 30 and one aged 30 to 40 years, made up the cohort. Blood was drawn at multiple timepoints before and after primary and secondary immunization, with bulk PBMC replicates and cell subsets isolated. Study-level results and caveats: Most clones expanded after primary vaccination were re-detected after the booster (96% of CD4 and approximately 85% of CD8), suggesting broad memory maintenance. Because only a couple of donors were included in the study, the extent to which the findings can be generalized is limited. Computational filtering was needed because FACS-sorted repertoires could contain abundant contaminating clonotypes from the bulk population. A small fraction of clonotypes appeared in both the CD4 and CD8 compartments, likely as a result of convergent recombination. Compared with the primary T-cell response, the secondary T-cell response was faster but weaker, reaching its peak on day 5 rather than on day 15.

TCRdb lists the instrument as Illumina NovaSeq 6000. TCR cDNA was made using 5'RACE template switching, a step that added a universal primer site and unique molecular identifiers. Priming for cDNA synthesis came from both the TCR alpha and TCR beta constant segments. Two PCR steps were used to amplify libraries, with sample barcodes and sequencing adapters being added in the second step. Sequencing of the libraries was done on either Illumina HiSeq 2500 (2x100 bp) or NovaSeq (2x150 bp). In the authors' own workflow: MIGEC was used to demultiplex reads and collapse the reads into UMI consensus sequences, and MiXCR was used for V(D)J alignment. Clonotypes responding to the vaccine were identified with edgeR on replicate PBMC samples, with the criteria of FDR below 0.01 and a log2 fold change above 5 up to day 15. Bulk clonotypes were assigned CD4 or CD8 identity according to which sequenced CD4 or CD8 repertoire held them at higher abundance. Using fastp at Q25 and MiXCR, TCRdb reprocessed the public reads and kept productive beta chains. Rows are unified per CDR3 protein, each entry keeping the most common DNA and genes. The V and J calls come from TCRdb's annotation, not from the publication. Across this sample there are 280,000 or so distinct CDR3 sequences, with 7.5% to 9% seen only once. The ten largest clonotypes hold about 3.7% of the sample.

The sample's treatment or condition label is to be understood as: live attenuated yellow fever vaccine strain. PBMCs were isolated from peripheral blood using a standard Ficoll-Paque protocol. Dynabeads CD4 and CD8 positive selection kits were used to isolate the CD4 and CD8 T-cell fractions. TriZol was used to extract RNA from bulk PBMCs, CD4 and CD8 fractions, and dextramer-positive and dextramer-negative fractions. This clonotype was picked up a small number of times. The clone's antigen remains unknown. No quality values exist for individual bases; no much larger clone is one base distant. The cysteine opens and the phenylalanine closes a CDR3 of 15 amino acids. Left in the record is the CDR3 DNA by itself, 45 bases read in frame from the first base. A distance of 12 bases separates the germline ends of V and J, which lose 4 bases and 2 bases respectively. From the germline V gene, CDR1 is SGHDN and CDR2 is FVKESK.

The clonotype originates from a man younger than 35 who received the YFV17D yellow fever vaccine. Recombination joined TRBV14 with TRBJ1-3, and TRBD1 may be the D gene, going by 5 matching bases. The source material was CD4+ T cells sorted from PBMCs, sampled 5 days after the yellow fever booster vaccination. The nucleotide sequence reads TGTGCCAGCAGCCTCTGGGGGACGCCTGGAAACACCATATATTTT. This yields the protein CASSLWGTPGNTIYF. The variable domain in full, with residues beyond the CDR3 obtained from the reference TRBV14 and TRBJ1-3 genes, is EAGVTQFPSHSVIEKGQTVTLRCDPISGHDNLYWYRRVMGKEIKFLLHFVKESKQDESGMPNNRFLAERTGGTYSTLKVQPAELEDSGVYFCASSLWGTPGNTIYFGEGSWLTVV.